This T cell receptor (beta chain) comes out of a study of follicular helper T cells after annual influenza vaccination. Sequencing was performed with immunoSEQ multiplex PCR; in TCRdb, only in-frame clones are kept and a portion is missing. This table holds 2,000 to 2,500 clones, more than 75% found once. Indicated time point: 2015-2016 season, 7 days after influenza vaccination. ICOS+CD38+ and ICOS-CD38- fractions were sorted from non-naive CD4+CXCR5+PD-1+ cells. Findings and limits, study-wide: Successive annual vaccinations recalled a recurrent oligoclonal ICOS+CD38+ cTfh response with influenza-specific clonotypes.

For this clone: Its specificity is unknown.

V lost 5 bases to trimming and J lost 7 bases, with 9 bases between them. Germline CDR1 reads LNHDA; CDR2 reads SQIVND (reference sequence). The CDR3 is 12 residues long. The sequences come from CXCR5+ CD38- circulating T follicular helper cells from blood, collected 7 days after influenza vaccination. This sample's subset: circulating Tfh, non-naive CD4+CXCR5+PD-1+ (ICOS+CD38+ or ICOS-CD38-). The receptor was derived from an adult who received the influenza vaccine. V gene TRBV19 combines with J gene TRBJ1-5; the D is unclear. The CDR3 nucleotides read TGTGCCAGTAGTTCACGGACGCAGCCCCAGCATTTT. Residues: CASSSRTQPQHF.